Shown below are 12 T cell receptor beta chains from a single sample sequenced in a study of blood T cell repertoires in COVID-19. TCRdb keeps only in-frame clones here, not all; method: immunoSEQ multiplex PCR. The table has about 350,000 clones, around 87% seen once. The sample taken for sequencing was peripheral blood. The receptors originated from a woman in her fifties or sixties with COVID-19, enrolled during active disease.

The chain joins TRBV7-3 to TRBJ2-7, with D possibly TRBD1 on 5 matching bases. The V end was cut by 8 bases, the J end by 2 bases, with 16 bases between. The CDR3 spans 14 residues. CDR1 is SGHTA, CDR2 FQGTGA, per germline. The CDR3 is CASARREGPYEQYF. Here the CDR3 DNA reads TGTGCCAGCGCGCGCAGGGAAGGACCCTACGAGCAGTACTTC.

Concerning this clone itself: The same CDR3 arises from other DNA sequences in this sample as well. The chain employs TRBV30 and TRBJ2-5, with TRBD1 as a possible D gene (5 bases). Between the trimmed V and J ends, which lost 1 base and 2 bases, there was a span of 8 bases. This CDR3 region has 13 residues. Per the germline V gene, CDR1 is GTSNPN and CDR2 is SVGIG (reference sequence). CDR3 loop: CAWSAQAQETQYF. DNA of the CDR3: TGTGCCTGGAGTGCACAGGCTCAAGAGACCCAGTACTTC.

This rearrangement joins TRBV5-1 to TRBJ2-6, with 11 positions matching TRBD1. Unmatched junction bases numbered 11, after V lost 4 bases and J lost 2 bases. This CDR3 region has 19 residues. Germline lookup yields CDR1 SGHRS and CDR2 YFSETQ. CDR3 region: CASSKRTGGSLAGANVLTF. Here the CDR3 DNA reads TGCGCCAGCAGCAAAAGGACAGGGGGCTCCTTGGCTGGGGCCAACGTCCTGACTTTC. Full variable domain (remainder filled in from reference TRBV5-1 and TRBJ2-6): KAGVTQTPRYLIKTRGQQVTLSCSPISGHRSVSWYQQTPGQGLQFLFEYFSETQRNKGNFPGRFSGRQFSNSRSEMNVSTLELGDSALYLCASSKRTGGSLAGANVLTFGAGSRLTVL.

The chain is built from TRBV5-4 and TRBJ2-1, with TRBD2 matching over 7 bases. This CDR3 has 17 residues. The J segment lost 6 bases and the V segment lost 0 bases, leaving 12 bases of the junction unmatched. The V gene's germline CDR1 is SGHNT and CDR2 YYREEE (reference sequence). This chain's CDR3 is CASSLVFLAGDLNEQFF. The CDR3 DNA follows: TGTGCCAGCAGCTTGGTGTTCCTCGCGGGAGATCTCAATGAGCAGTTCTTC.

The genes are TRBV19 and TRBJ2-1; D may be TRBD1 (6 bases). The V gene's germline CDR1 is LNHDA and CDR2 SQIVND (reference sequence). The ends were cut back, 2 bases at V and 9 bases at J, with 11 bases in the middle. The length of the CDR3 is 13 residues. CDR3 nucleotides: TGTGCCAGTAGTATAAGGGGGTCTGGTGAGCAGTTCTTC. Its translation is CASSIRGSGEQFF. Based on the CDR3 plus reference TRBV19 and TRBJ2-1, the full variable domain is DGGITQSPKYLFRKEGQNVTLSCEQNLNHDAMYWYRQDPGQGLRLIYYSQIVNDFQKGDIAEGYSVSREKKESFPLTVTSAQKNPTAFYLCASSIRGSGEQFFGPGTRLTVL.

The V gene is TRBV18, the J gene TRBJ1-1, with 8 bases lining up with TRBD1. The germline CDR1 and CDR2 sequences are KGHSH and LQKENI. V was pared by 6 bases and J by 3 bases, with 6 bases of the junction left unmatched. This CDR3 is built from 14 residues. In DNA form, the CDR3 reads TGTGCCAGCTCCCTGGACAGGGTGGACACTGAAGCTTTCTTT. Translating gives CASSLDRVDTEAFF.

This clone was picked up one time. CDR3 sequence: CASLSTYNEQFF. In DNA form, the CDR3 reads TGTGCCAGCCTCTCGACTTACAATGAGCAGTTCTTC. V usage is TRBV12-3 or TRBV12-4 and J usage is TRBJ2-1; D is ambiguous. The CDR3 consists of 12 residues. Trimming shortened V by 8 bases and J by 4 bases, and 9 bases separated the two germline ends.

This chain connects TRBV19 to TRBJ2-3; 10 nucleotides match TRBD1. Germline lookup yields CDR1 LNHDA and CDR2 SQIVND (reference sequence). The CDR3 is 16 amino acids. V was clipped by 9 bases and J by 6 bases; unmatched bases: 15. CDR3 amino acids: CASAIPGQGTRDTQYF. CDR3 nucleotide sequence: TGTGCCAGCGCCATCCCGGGACAGGGGACCCGGGATACGCAGTATTTT.

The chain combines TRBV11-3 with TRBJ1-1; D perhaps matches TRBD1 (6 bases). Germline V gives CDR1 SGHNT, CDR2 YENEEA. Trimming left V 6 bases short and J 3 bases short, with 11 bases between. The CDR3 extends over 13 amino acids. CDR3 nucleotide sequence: TGTGCCAGCAGACGGACAGCAGACACTGAAGCTTTCTTT. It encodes CASRRTADTEAFF.

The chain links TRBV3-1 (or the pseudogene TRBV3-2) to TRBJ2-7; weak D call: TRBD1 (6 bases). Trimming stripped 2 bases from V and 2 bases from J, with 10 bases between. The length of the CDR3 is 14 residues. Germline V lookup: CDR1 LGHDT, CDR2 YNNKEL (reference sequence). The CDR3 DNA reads TGTGCCAGCAGCCAACACAGGGCGGCCTACGAGCAGTACTTC. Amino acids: CASSQHRAAYEQYF.

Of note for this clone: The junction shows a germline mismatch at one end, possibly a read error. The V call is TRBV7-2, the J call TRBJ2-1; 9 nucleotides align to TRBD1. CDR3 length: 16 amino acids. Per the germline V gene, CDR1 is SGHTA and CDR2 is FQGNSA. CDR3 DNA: TGTGCCAGCACCTTAGGTGGGACAGGGTCCTTGCACGAGCAGTTCTTC. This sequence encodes CASTLGGTGSLHEQFF.

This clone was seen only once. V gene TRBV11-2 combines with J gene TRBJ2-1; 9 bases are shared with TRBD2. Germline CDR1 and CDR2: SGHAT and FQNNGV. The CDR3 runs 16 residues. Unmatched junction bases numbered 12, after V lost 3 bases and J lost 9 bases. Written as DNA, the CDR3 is TGTGCCAGCAGCTTCAACTACTTAGCGGGAGATACTGAGCAGTTCTTC. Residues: CASSFNYLAGDTEQFF.